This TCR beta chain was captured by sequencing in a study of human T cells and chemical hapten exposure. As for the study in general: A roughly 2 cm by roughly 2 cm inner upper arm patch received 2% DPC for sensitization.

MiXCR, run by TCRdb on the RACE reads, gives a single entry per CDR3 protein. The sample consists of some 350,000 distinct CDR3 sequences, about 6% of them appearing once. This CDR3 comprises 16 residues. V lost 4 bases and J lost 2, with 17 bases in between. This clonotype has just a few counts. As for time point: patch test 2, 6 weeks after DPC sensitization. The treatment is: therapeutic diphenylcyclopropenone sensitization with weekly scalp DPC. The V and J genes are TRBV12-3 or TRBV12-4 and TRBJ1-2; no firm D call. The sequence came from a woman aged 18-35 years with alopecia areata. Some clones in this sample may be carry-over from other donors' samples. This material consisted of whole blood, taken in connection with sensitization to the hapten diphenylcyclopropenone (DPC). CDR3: CASSSHNPGSNYGYTF. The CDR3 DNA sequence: TGTGCCAGCAGTTCCCACAACCCGGGCAGCAACTATGGCTACACCTTC.